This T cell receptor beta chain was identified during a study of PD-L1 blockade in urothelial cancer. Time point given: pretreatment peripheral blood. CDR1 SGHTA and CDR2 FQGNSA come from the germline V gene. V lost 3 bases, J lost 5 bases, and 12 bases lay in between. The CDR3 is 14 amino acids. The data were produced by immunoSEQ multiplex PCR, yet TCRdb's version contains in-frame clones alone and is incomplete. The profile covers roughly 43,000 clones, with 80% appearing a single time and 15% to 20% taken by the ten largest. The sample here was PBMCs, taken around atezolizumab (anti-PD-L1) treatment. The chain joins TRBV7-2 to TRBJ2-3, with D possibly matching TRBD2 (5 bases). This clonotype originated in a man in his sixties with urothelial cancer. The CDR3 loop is CASSFDSEVDTQYF. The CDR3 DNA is TGTGCCAGCAGCTTTGACTCGGAGGTAGATACGCAGTATTTT.